This TCR beta chain originates from a study of blood T cell repertoires in COVID-19. As for the study in general: Samples came from the United States, Italy and Spain, spanning acute and convalescent COVID-19. PBMCs, B-cell-depleted T cells, or T cells provided the cDNA or gDNA that made up the material.

As originally analysed: From reference gene primer amplification, estimates of nucleated cell counts were derived. Measured with immunoSEQ multiplex PCR; TCRdb has only the in-frame clones, and not every one. The V and J calls and clone size come from that table; D and trimming were worked out from the DNA. The sample carries some 150,000 clones, about 88% recorded once. CDR3 size: 14 residues. Germline CDR1 SEHNR, CDR2 FQNEAQ (reference sequence). The V and J ends lost 4 bases and 0 bases respectively, with 7 bases between them. This clonotype was sampled from a woman aged 65 to 85 with acute or convalescent COVID-19. The chain recombines TRBV7-9 with TRBJ1-3; D ambiguous. Sequencing input: peripheral blood. The CDR3 DNA is TGTGCCAGCAGCTCCCCCCTCTCTGGAAACACCATATATTTT. It codes for CASSSPLSGNTIYF.